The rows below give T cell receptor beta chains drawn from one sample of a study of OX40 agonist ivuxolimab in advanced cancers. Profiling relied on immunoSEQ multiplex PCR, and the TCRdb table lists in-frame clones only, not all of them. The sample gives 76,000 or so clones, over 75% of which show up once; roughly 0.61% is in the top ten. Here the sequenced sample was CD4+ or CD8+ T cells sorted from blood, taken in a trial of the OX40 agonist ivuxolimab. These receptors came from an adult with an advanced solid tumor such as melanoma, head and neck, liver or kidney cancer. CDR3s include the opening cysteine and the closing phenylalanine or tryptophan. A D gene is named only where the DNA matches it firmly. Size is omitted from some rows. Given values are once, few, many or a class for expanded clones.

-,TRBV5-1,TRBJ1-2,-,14,CASSLTVPNYGYTF,TGCGCCAGCAGCTTAACCGTGCCTAACTATGGCTACACCTTC
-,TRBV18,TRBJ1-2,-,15,CASSPGRPGAKGYTF,TGTGCCAGCTCACCCGGCCGTCCGGGGGCAAAAGGCTACACCTTC
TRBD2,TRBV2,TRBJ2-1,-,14,CASQLAGSYNEQFF,TGTGCCAGCCAACTAGCGGGCTCCTACAATGAGCAGTTCTTC
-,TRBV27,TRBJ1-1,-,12,CASSWRGGEAFF,TGTGCCAGCAGTTGGAGGGGTGGGGAAGCTTTCTTT
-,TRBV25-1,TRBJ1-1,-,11,CASGGFTEAFF,TGTGCCAGCGGCGGGTTCACTGAAGCTTTCTTT
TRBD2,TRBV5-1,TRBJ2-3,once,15,CASRFGTSGVDTQYF,TGCGCCAGCAGATTCGGGACTAGCGGGGTAGATACGCAGTATTTT
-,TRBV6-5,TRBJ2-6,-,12,CASSTGANVLTF,TGTGCCAGCAGTACTGGGGCCAACGTCCTGACTTTC
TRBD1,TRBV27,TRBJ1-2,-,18,CASSPGRDRGDTNYGYTF,TGTGCCAGCAGTCCGGGGAGGGACAGGGGCGATACCAACTATGGCTACACCTTC
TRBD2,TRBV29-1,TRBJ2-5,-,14,CSAGRGGGAETQYF,TGCAGCGCTGGTCGGGGCGGGGGGGCGGAGACCCAGTACTTC
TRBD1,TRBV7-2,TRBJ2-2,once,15,CASSLGQGATGELFF,TGTGCCAGCAGCTTAGGTCAGGGGGCGACCGGGGAGCTGTTTTTT
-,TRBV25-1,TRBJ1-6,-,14,CASSEYGRDSPLHF,TGTGCCAGCAGTGAATATGGGCGGGACTCACCCCTCCACTTT
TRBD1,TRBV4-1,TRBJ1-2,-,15,CASSTQDRTNYGYTF,TGCGCCAGCAGCACACAGGACAGGACTAACTATGGCTACACCTTC
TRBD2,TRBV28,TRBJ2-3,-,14,CASSSGGATDTQYF,TGTGCCAGCAGTTCGGGGGGAGCCACAGATACGCAGTATTTT
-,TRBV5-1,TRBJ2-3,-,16,CASSTRGGEGTDTQYF,TGCGCCAGCAGCACTAGGGGGGGCGAAGGCACAGATACGCAGTATTTT
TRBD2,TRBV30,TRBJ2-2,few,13,CAWRLPGGRELFF,TGTGCCTGGAGGCTTCCGGGGGGTCGGGAGCTGTTTTTT
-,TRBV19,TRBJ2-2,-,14,CASSKQGLNGELFF,TGTGCCAGTAGTAAACAGGGATTGAACGGGGAGCTGTTTTTT
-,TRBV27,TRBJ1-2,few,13,CASSTDSYYGYTF,TGTGCCAGCAGTACGGACAGCTACTATGGCTACACCTTC
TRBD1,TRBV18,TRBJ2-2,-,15,CASSGQGGDTGELFF,TGTGCCAGCTCGGGACAGGGAGGTGACACCGGGGAGCTGTTTTTT
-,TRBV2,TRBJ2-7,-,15,CASSEARGLTYEQYF,TGTGCCAGCAGTGAAGCGCGGGGACTTACCTACGAGCAGTACTTC
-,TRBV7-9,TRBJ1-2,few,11,CASERGAGYTF,TGTGCCAGCGAACGTGGGGCTGGCTACACCTTC
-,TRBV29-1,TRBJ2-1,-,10,CSGLWYEQFF,TGCAGCGGCCTCTGGTATGAGCAGTTCTTC
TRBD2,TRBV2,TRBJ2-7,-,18,CASSFSGTSGGTTYEQYF,TGTGCCAGCAGTTTCTCCGGGACTAGCGGGGGGACCACCTACGAGCAGTACTTC
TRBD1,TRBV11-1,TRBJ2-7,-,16,CASSDTGGASSYEQYF,TGTGCCAGCAGCGATACAGGGGGCGCGAGCTCCTACGAGCAGTACTTC
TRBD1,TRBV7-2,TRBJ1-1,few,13,CADRQGINTEAFF,TGTGCGGACAGGCAGGGCATTAACACTGAAGCTTTCTTT
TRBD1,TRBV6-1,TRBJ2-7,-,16,CASSAPDRVSSYEQYF,TGTGCCAGCAGTGCGCCAGACAGGGTGAGCTCCTACGAGCAGTACTTC
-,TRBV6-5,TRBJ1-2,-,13,CASSLRGIYGYTF,TGTGCCAGCAGTTTACGGGGAATTTATGGCTACACCTTC
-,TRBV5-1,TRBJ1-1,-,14,CASSLLESNTEAFF,TGCGCCAGCAGCTTGCTGGAGTCGAACACTGAAGCTTTCTTT
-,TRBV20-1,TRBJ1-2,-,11,CSVPLNYGYTF,TGCAGTGTCCCGCTTAACTATGGCTACACCTTC
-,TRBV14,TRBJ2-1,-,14,CASSQISQHNEQFF,TGTGCCAGCAGCCAAATATCACAGCACAATGAGCAGTTCTTC
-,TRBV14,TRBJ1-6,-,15,CASSQDHGSGSPLHF,TGTGCCAGCAGCCAAGATCATGGTTCGGGATCACCCCTCCACTTT
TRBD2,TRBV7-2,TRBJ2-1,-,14,CASSFSGGRPKQFF,TGTGCCAGCAGCTTTAGCGGGGGGCGGCCCAAGCAGTTCTTC
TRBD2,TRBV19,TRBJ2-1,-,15,CASSPSGGAVNEQFF,TGTGCCAGTAGTCCTAGCGGGGGGGCCGTCAATGAGCAGTTCTTC
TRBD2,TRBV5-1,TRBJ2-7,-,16,CASSSLASGPSYEQYF,TGCGCCAGCAGCTCTCTCGCTAGCGGGCCCTCCTACGAGCAGTACTTC
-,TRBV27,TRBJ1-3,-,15,CISAESRGGGNTIYF,TGTATTTCAGCCGAAAGTCGGGGAGGAGGAAACACCATATATTTT
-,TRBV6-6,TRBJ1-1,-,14,CASRGRVEETEAFF,TGTGCCAGCAGGGGGAGGGTCGAGGAAACTGAAGCTTTCTTT
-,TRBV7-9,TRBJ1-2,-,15,CASSPSGGGNYGYTF,TGTGCCAGCAGCCCCAGCGGGGGAGGGAACTATGGCTACACCTTC
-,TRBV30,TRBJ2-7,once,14,CAWSVLVRGYEQYF,TGTGCCTGGAGTGTACTAGTTCGGGGCTACGAGCAGTACTTC
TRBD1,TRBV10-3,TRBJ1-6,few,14,CAISVTGGDSPLHF,TGTGCCATCAGTGTTACAGGGGGGGATTCACCCCTCCACTTT
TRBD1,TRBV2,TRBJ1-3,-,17,CASSRDRESSSGNTIYF,TGTGCCAGCAGCCGGGACAGGGAAAGTTCATCCGGAAACACCATATATTTT
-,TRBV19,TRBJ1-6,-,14,CASSIVRIQSPLHF,TGTGCCAGTAGTATAGTAAGGATCCAGTCACCCCTCCACTTT
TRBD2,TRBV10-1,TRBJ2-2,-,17,CASRILAGGLKAGELFF,TGCGCCAGCAGAATCCTAGCGGGGGGGTTAAAGGCCGGGGAGCTGTTTTTT
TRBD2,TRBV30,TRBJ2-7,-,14,CACPKTASGHEQYF,TGTGCCTGCCCTAAAACGGCTAGCGGCCACGAGCAGTACTTC
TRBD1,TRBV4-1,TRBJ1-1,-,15,CASSPRQGGGTEAFF,TGCGCCAGCAGCCCCAGACAGGGCGGGGGCACTGAAGCTTTCTTT
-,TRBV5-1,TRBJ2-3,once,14,CASSSHRVKDTQYF,TGCGCCAGCAGCTCTCACAGGGTTAAAGATACGCAGTATTTT
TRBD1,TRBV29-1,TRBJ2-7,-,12,CSARQGAYEQYF,TGCAGCGCTCGACAGGGGGCTTACGAGCAGTACTTC
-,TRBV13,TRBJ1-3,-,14,CASSLVRFGNTIYF,TGTGCCAGCAGCTTAGTACGCTTTGGAAACACCATATATTTT
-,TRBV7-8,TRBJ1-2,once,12,CASSLLRDGYTF,TGTGCCAGCAGCCTCTTAAGAGATGGCTACACCTTC
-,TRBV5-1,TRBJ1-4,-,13,CASSLSGGEKLFF,TGCGCCAGCAGCTTGAGCGGAGGCGAAAAACTGTTTTTT
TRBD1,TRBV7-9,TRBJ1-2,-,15,CASFDTGGPAYGYTF,TGTGCCAGCTTCGACACAGGGGGCCCTGCCTATGGCTACACCTTC
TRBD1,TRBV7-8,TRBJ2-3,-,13,CASSLRGQDTQYF,TGTGCCAGCAGCTTGAGGGGGCAAGATACGCAGTATTTT
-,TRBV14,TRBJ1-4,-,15,CASSPRPGLRGKLFF,TGTGCCAGCAGCCCCCGCCCGGGACTCAGGGGAAAACTGTTTTTT
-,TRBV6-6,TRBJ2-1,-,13,CASSYPGNGEQFF,TGTGCCAGCAGTTACCCAGGGAATGGTGAGCAGTTCTTC
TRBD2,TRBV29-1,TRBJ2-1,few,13,CSVESGGRNEQFF,TGCAGCGTTGAAAGCGGGGGGCGAAATGAGCAGTTCTTC